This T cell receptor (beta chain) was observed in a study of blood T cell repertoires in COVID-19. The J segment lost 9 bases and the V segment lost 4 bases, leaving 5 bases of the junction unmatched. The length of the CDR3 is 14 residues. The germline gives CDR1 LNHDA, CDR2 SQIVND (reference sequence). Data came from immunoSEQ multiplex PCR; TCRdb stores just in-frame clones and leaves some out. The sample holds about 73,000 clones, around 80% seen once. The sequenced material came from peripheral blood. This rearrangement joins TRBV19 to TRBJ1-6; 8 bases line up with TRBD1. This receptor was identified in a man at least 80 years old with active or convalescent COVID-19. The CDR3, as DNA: TGTGCCAGTAGTACCAGACAGGGGCTTTCACCCCTCCACTTT. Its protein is CASSTRQGLSPLHF.